Below, one T cell receptor beta chain is given with its context. Its antigen is still unknown. The J segment lost 6 bases and the V segment lost 5 bases, leaving 6 bases of the junction unmatched. Looked up from germline, CDR1 is MDHEN and CDR2 is SYDVKM. The CDR3 loop spans 15 amino acids. This entry belongs to a study of regulatory T cells. General study points: Hydrophobic residues at CDR3 positions 6 and 7 were enriched in conventional CD4+ T cells of CD3G-deficient patients. Regulatory T cells showed the strongest V-J pair restriction and V/J gene skewing among patient repertoires.

Autoimmunity was present in every CD3G-deficient patient, worse in two. Patients aged 2 to 39 years had fewer naive and more memory CD4+ and CD8+ T cells. Sorting split CD4+ cells into CD25-high CD127-low Tregs and CD25-low CD127-high conventional T cells. Amplification used 52 TRBV primers and 13 TRBJ primers. Only in-frame clones appear in the TCRdb table, and some are missing; sequencing was by immunoSEQ multiplex PCR. The sample shows some 31,000 clones, 85% to 95% of them seen only once. Sample: conventional CD4+ T cells sorted from blood. The chain couples TRBV28 to TRBJ2-7, with 14 bases matching TRBD2. The TCR sequence derives from a child aged 2 to 10 with CD3G deficiency. CDR3 residues: CASSPGTSGSSEQYF. The CDR3 DNA reads as TGTGCCAGCAGTCCCGGGACTAGCGGGAGTTCCGAGCAGTACTTC.